This T cell receptor (beta chain) is drawn from a study of cytomegalovirus exposure and HLA in healthy donors. Study-level findings and limits: Researchers reported in a later analysis that common viral pathogens appeared linked to several top clusters. TCR beta V segments were, for the most part, productive about 87% or about 30% of the time in an earlier analysis. Many donors carried some public TCRs, although rarity characterized most TCR sequences.

The PCR used 60 Vbeta and 13 Jbeta primers. The assay was immunoSEQ multiplex PCR, and TCRdb's table has in-frame clones only and misses some. The table lists around 100,000 clones, 70% to 80% of them singletons, with 3% in the top ten. Comment on this clone: The antigen remains undetermined.

Germline V CDR1 and CDR2: WNHNN, SYGVQD (reference sequence). This CDR3 is built from 14 residues. Trimming cost V 3 bases and J 4 bases; bases outside gene matches: 5. The receptor was isolated from a woman between 18 and 29 years old in good health and CMV-seropositive. The V and J genes are TRBV10-1 and TRBJ2-7; 8 nucleotides match TRBD2. The sequenced material came from PBMCs. DNA of the CDR3: TGCGCCAGCAGTGAAGGGCGGGGGGCTTACGAGCAGTACTTC. Translating it yields CASSEGRGAYEQYF.